This T cell receptor beta chain emerged from a study of radiation and T cells in renal cell carcinoma. Findings and caveats of the study: No pretreatment tumor biopsies were available for baseline clonotypes.

As concerns this clone: No antigen is known for it.

TCRdb keeps only in-frame clones here, not all; method: immunoSEQ multiplex PCR. Here the sample spans roughly 100,000 clones, roughly 82% being singletons. Specified time point: blood 4 weeks post-SBRT, at nephrectomy. The treatment: 15 Gy SBRT to primary tumor, nephrectomy 4 weeks later. Radiation-treated patients gave blood at baseline, week 2 and week 4. Trimming removed 6 bases from V and 2 bases from J; junction bases left unmatched: 5. This CDR3 comprises 15 residues. Germline CDR1 KGHSH, CDR2 LQKENI. The sample in question was blood, obtained from a patient whose treatment included radiotherapy and nephrectomy. This clonotype originated in a man aged 55 to 69 with renal cell carcinoma. The chain is built from TRBV18 and TRBJ2-2; 8 bases align to TRBD1. The CDR3, as DNA: TGTGCCAGCTCCCACACAGGGGGTAACACCGGGGAGCTGTTTTTT. Protein: CASSHTGGNTGELFF.